This T cell receptor beta chain stems from a study of blood T cell repertoires in COVID-19. Across the study: Samples representing acute and convalescent COVID-19 were sourced from the United States, Italy and Spain. PBMCs, B-cell-depleted T cells, or T cells provided the cDNA or gDNA that made up the material.

The CDR3 contains 15 residues. Trimming at V came to 0 bases and at J to 6 bases, leaving 3 bases not matched to a gene. Germline CDR1 and CDR2: MGHDK and SYGVNS. In the original workflow: Amplification with reference gene primers provided the estimates of nucleated cell counts. Profiling relied on immunoSEQ multiplex PCR, and the TCRdb table lists in-frame clones only, not all of them. That table furnishes V, J and clone size, whereas the DNA furnished D and trimming. The profile shows around 250,000 clones, approximately 86% of them singletons. The sample comprised peripheral blood. The chain carries TRBV25-1 and TRBJ2-1; the match to TRBD2 covers 9 bases. This sequence originates from a man in his forties with active or convalescent COVID-19. The CDR3 sequence: CASSEYGGGGNEQFF. The CDR3, as DNA: TGTGCCAGCAGTGAATACGGCGGGGGGGGCAATGAGCAGTTCTTC.